The present T cell receptor (beta chain) was sequenced within a study of blood T cell repertoires in COVID-19. Study details: COVID-19 samples from acute and convalescent phases originated in the United States, Italy and Spain. Sample material is recorded as cDNA or gDNA derived from T cells, B-cell-depleted T cells, or PBMCs.

Assay used: immunoSEQ multiplex PCR; TCRdb lists only in-frame clones, some missing. Of 150,000 to 170,000 clones listed, 70% to 90% are singletons. The germline V gene encodes CDR1 LNHDA and CDR2 SQIVND (reference sequence). This CDR3 has 14 amino acids. The V gene end was trimmed by 4 bases and the J gene end by 1 base; junction bases not matched to a gene: 1. Regarding this clone: Other DNA sequences from this sample encode an identical CDR3 as well.

The TCR was taken from a woman in her sixties with COVID-19, enrolled during active disease. The chain recombines TRBV19 with TRBJ1-1; 9 nucleotides line up with TRBD1. Specimen: peripheral blood. CDR3 loop: CASSRQGGNTEAFF. DNA of the CDR3: TGTGCCAGTAGTAGACAGGGGGGGAACACTGAAGCTTTCTTT.